Detailed here is one T cell receptor beta chain. Its target is not known. These data belong to a study of persistence of HIV-infected CD4 T cells. Nonspecific anti-CD3/anti-CD28 bead stimulation represents the broad CD4+ T cell repertoire. Sorting selected CD4+ T cells upregulating both CD40 ligand and CD69. The V gene end was trimmed by 6 bases and the J gene end by 5 bases; junction bases not matched to a gene: 6. This CDR3 is 13 amino acids long. Germline values: CDR1 SQVTM, CDR2 ANQGSEA. The libraries were made with immunoSEQ version 4 in survey mode. Assay: immunoSEQ multiplex PCR; the TCRdb copy retains only in-frame clones and omits some. The repertoire holds 40,000 to 55,000 clones, with 88% as singletons. Study-wide results and limits: Within sorted populations, more oligoclonal TCRs accompanied more oligoclonal proviruses.

The rearrangement joins TRBV29-1 to TRBJ2-1; 8 nucleotides match TRBD1. The sequence derives from an adult woman with HIV who was CMV-seropositive. Sequences were derived from CD4+ T cells sorted from PBMCs after approximately 18-hour stimulation, sampled from a patient who received antiretroviral therapy. As DNA, the CDR3 is TGCAGCGTCGCCGGGACAGGAAACAATGAGCAGTTCTTC. This sequence encodes CSVAGTGNNEQFF.